Reported below is one TCR beta chain. The source of the sample is a study of control samples from healthy donors and cancer patients. Germline CDR1 reads LGHDT; CDR2 reads YNNKEL (reference sequence). This CDR3 is built from 12 residues. Trimming removed 5 bases at V and 5 bases at J, with 7 bases between. The method was immunoSEQ multiplex PCR; TCRdb's version includes in-frame clones alone and lacks a portion of them. The sample records roughly 130,000 clones, around 90% being singletons. The TCR sequence derives from a man younger than 30 in good health. The V and J genes are TRBV3-1 (or the pseudogene TRBV3-2) and TRBJ1-5; unclear D gene. The sample comprised blood. The CDR3 sequence: CASSFVDQPQHF. In DNA form, the CDR3 reads TGTGCCAGCAGCTTTGTAGATCAGCCCCAGCATTTT.